This T cell receptor beta chain stems from a study of blood T cell repertoires in COVID-19. Overall study context: COVID-19 samples collected from the United States, Italy and Spain covered acute and convalescent phases.

The germline gives CDR1 MNHEY, CDR2 SVGAGI. This CDR3 region has 12 residues. Trimming at V came to 8 bases and at J to 8 bases, leaving 8 bases not matched to a gene. The authors' processing: Scientists estimated how many nucleated cells there were by amplifying reference gene primers. This table comes from immunoSEQ multiplex PCR, and its TCRdb copy is limited to in-frame clones, with some not included. Clonal size and the V and J genes are those of that table, whereas D and trimming came from the DNA. The profile shows 100,000 to 150,000 clones, about nine tenths of them singletons. While infection was still active, Seattle patients were enrolled and then followed longitudinally.

This rearrangement joins TRBV6-5 to TRBJ1-1; 7 bases align to TRBD1. Sequencing was performed on peripheral blood. This sequence was found in a woman aged 65 to 85 with COVID-19, enrolled during active disease. This CDR3 is CASGQGGWEAFF. CDR3 in DNA: TGTGCCAGCGGCCAGGGGGGCTGGGAAGCTTTCTTT.